This TCR beta chain was captured by sequencing in a study of T cell repertoires in cytomegalovirus infection. Using its own MiXCR run on the reads, TCRdb lists one record per CDR3 protein. Among hundreds of thousands of distinct CDR3 sequences, 30% to 40% were seen once, and the ten largest hold over 13%. This clonotype occurred many times. Its antigen is still unknown. Germline CDR1 SGHTA, CDR2 FQGNSA. V was shortened by 5 bases and J by 8 bases, with 21 bases between the two germline ends. The CDR3 covers 15 residues. J is TRBJ1-2 and V is TRBV7-2; D gene uncertain. The sample consisted of cultured CD8+ T cells from PBMCs, taken from culture after CMV antigen stimulation. The origin of this receptor is a human donor in good health (CMV status not recorded). Some clones in this sample may be carry-over from other donors' samples. The CDR3 sequence: CASSPNIAAIGGYTF. In DNA form, the CDR3 reads TGTGCCAGCAGCCCGAATATTGCAGCGATCGGCGGCTACACCTTC.